These 14 T cell receptor beta chains were all obtained from the same sample, sequenced in a study of blood T cell repertoires in COVID-19. Clones were read by immunoSEQ multiplex PCR, and TCRdb kept only the in-frame ones, dropping some. The repertoire holds about 200,000 clones, with more than 65% as singletons. Sequenced material: peripheral blood. These receptor sequences come from a human donor in a cohort sampled during active COVID-19.

This chain uses TRBV28 with TRBJ1-2, with 7 nucleotides matching TRBD1. The CDR3 sequence is 15 residues long. The ends lost 2 bases at V and 4 bases at J; junction bases unmatched: 7. From germline, CDR1 is MDHEN and CDR2 SYDVKM. Here the CDR3 DNA reads TGTGCCAGCAGTTTAGGGACAGCATCGTCCTATGGCTACACCTTC. Its translation is CASSLGTASSYGYTF.

This clone was recorded a few times. J is TRBJ1-1 and V is TRBV29-1; the D gene is possibly TRBD1 (5 bases). The V end lost 0 bases, the J end lost 8 bases, and 16 bases lay between the germline ends. The CDR3 is 14 amino acids. Germline V lookup: CDR1 SQVTM, CDR2 ANQGSEA. The CDR3 spells CSVEDLSQGSEAFF. CDR3 sequence (DNA): TGCAGCGTTGAAGATCTATCTCAGGGATCCGAAGCTTTCTTT. Drawing the rest from reference TRBV29-1 and TRBJ1-1, the complete variable domain is SAVISQKPSRDICQRGTSLTIQCQVDSQVTMMFWYRQQPGQSLTLIATANQGSEATYESGFVIDKFPISRPNLTFSTLTVSNMSPEDSSIYLCSVEDLSQGSEAFFGQGTRLTVV.

The chain joins TRBV18 to TRBJ2-7; tentative D call: TRBD1 (5 bases). Between the trimmed V and J ends, which lost 1 base and 5 bases, there was a span of 9 bases. Per the germline V gene, CDR1 is KGHSH and CDR2 is LQKENI. The length of the CDR3 is 13 residues. CDR3 nucleotides: TGTGCCAGCTCACCACTCCAGGGAAACGAGCAGTACTTC. This gives the protein CASSPLQGNEQYF.

Only a few counts were recorded for this clone. The gene calls are TRBV3-1 (or the pseudogene TRBV3-2) and TRBJ1-2; 11 bases line up with TRBD1. In germline, CDR1 is LGHDT, CDR2 YNNKEL (reference sequence). J gave up 4 bases and V 4 bases, and 8 bases lay outside the gene matches. The CDR3 is 16 residues long. The DNA of the CDR3 is TGTGCCAGCAGCCCCTGGACAGGGGGCGTTGCCTATGGCTACACCTTC. It specifies CASSPWTGGVAYGYTF.

The chain is built from TRBV5-1 and TRBJ2-3; 13 nucleotides line up with TRBD2. V lost 3 bases to trimming and J lost 6 bases; unmatched junction nucleotides: 4. Per germline, CDR1 SGHRS and CDR2 YFSETQ. CDR3 length: 15 residues. The CDR3: CASSSGLAGVDTQYF. CDR3 sequence (DNA): TGCGCCAGCAGCTCCGGACTAGCGGGAGTGGATACGCAGTATTTT.

This clone was observed a few times. The chain recombines TRBV19 with TRBJ2-1; 10 nucleotides agree with TRBD2. The CDR3 loop spans 15 amino acids. V was clipped by 6 bases and J by 8 bases; unmatched bases: 10. The germline CDR1 and CDR2 sequences are LNHDA and SQIVND (reference sequence). CDR3 protein: CASREEREGRHEQFF. CDR3 nucleotides: TGTGCCAGTAGAGAAGAGCGGGAGGGCCGGCATGAGCAGTTCTTC.

The chain couples TRBV29-1 to TRBJ1-1; 9 bases align to TRBD1. This CDR3 contains 13 residues. CDR1 is SQVTM, CDR2 ANQGSEA, per germline. The V and J ends lost 4 bases and 10 bases, in that order; junction bases with no gene match: 10. The DNA for the CDR3 is TGCAGCGTTGGGACAGGGACAGGGTCGGGAGCTTTCTTT. Translating it yields CSVGTGTGSGAFF.

The chain uses TRBV29-1 and TRBJ1-1, with D possibly TRBD1 on 5 matching bases. Germline assignment: CDR1 SQVTM and CDR2 ANQGSEA. This CDR3 comprises 14 residues. V was clipped by 2 bases and J by 5 bases, with 15 bases between them. The CDR3 here is CSVELTARATEAFF. Here the CDR3 DNA reads TGCAGCGTTGAATTGACAGCCCGAGCGACTGAAGCTTTCTTT.

The V call is TRBV12-3 or TRBV12-4, the J call TRBJ2-5, with D maybe TRBD2 (6 bases). Trimming removed 8 bases from V and 2 bases from J, with 12 bases in between. This CDR3 spans 13 amino acids. CDR3 DNA: TGTGCCAGCGGGGGGACTCCTCAAGAGACCCAGTACTTC. This translates into CASGGTPQETQYF.

The rearrangement uses TRBV7-2 and TRBJ2-3; TRBD2 matches 7 bases. CDR1 is SGHTA, CDR2 FQGNSA, per germline. The CDR3 length is 15 residues. V was clipped by 5 bases and J by 4 bases; unmatched bases: 9. CDR3 DNA sequence: TGTGCCAGCAGCCTACGCGGGAGAATAGCAGATACGCAGTATTTT. Its translation: CASSLRGRIADTQYF. The full variable domain, completed using reference TRBV7-2 and TRBJ2-3, is GAGVSQSPSNKVTEKGKDVELRCDPISGHTALYWYRQSLGQGLEFLIYFQGNSAPDKSGLPSDRFSAERTGGSVSTLTIQRTQQEDSAVYLCASSLRGRIADTQYFGPGTRLTVL.

This chain links TRBV11-1 with TRBJ2-2, with 8 bases identical to TRBD1. Germline CDR1 reads SGHAT; CDR2 reads FQDESV (reference sequence). The CDR3 length is 15 residues. V dropped 6 bases and J dropped 7; count of bases not matched to a gene: 10. The DNA for the CDR3 is TGTGCCAGCAGAAACGGGCAGGGGGCTGTCGGGGAGCTGTTTTTT. Amino acids: CASRNGQGAVGELFF.

The chain couples TRBV5-8 to TRBJ2-2; perhaps TRBD1 as D (6 bases). V dropped 1 base and J dropped 4 bases, with 8 bases sitting between them. The CDR3 runs 14 residues. Germline CDR1 is SGHTS and CDR2 is YDEGEE. This CDR3 reads CASSLMGATGELFF. The CDR3 nucleotides read TGTGCCAGCAGCTTGATGGGGGCCACCGGGGAGCTGTTTTTT.

The rearrangement uses TRBV19 and TRBJ2-1; D may be TRBD2 (5 bases). V lost 9 bases and J 9 bases, leaving 15 bases between the germline ends. Germline lookup yields CDR1 LNHDA and CDR2 SQIVND (reference sequence). This CDR3 has 12 amino acids. The CDR3 region is CASARGGGEQFF. DNA of the CDR3: TGTGCCAGCGCAAGAGGAGGCGGTGAGCAGTTCTTC.

The V gene is TRBV27, the J gene TRBJ2-7, with unresolved D. Germline CDR1 reads MNHEY; CDR2 reads SMNVEV (reference sequence). The V gene lost 4 bases and the J gene lost 7 bases, with 8 bases spanning the gap. This CDR3 comprises 11 residues. The CDR3 sequence: CASSSVQEQYF. The CDR3 DNA sequence: TGTGCCAGCAGTTCAGTTCAGGAGCAGTACTTC.